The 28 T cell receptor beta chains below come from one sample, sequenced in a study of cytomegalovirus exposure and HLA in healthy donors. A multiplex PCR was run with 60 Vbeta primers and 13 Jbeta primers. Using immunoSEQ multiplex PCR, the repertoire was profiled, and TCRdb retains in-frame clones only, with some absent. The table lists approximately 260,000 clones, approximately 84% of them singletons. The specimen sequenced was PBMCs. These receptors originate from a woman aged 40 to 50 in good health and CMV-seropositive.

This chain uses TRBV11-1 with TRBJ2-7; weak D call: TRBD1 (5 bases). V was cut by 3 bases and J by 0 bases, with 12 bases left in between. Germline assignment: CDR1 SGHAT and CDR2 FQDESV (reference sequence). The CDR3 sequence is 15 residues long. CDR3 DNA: TGTGCCAGCAGCTTCGCTATGGACACCTCCTACGAGCAGTACTTC. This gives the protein CASSFAMDTSYEQYF.

The CDR3 region is CASSLAGIAGKNPYEQYF. DNA of the CDR3: TGCGCCAGCAGCCTGGCCGGCATAGCGGGGAAGAATCCCTACGAGCAGTACTTC. J is TRBJ2-7 and V is TRBV4-3, with 8 nucleotides matching TRBD2. J lost 2 bases, V lost 4 bases, and 16 bases had no gene match. This CDR3 is 18 amino acids long. The V gene's germline CDR1 is LGHNA and CDR2 YSLEER.

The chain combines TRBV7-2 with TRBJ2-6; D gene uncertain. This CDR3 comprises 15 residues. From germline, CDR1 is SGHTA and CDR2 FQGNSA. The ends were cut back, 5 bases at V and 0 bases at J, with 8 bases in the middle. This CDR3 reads CASSRDTSGANVLTF. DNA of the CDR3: TGTGCCAGCAGCCGCGACACCTCTGGGGCCAACGTCCTGACTTTC. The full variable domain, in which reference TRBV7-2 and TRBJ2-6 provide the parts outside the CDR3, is GAGVSQSPSNKVTEKGKDVELRCDPISGHTALYWYRQSLGQGLEFLIYFQGNSAPDKSGLPSDRFSAERTGGSVSTLTIQRTQQEDSAVYLCASSRDTSGANVLTFGAGSRLTVL.

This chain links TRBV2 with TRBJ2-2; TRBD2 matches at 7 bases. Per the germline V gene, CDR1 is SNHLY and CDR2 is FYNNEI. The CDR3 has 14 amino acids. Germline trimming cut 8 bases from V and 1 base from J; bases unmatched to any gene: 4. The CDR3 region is CASSREVNTGELFF. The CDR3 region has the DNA TGTGCCAGCTCCCGGGAGGTGAACACCGGGGAGCTGTTTTTT.

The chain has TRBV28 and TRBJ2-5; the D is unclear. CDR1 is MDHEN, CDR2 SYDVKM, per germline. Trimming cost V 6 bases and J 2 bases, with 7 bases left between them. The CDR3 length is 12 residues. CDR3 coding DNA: TGTGCCAGCAGCGCAGGACAAGAGACCCAGTACTTC. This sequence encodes CASSAGQETQYF.

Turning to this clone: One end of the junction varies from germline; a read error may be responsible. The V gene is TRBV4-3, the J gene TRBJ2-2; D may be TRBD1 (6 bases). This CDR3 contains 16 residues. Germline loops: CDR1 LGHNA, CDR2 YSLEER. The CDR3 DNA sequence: TGCGCCAGCAGCCAAGAACCCGGGACAAACAGCGGGGAGCTGTTTTTT. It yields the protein CASSQEPGTNSGELFF.

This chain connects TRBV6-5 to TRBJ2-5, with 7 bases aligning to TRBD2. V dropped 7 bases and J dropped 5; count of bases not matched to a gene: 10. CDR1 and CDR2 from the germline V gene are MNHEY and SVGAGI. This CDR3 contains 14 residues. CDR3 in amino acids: CASTPGSAGETQYF. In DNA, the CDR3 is TGTGCCAGCACCCCAGGGTCAGCGGGGGAGACCCAGTACTTC.

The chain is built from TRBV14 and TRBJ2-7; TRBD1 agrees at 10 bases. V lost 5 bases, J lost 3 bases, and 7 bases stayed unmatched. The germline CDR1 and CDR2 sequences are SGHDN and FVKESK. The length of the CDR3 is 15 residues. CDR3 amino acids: CASSYSGQGFYEQYF. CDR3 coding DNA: TGTGCCAGCAGCTACTCGGGACAGGGGTTCTACGAGCAGTACTTC.

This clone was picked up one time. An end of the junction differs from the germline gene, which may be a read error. CDR3 region: CSSTLQGGGRHGYTF. CDR3 bases: TGTTCCAGCACCCTCCAGGGGGGTGGGAGGCACGGCTACACCTTC. The chain uses TRBV7-9 and TRBJ1-2; the match to TRBD1 covers 7 bases. CDR1 is SEHNR, CDR2 FQNEAQ, per germline (reference sequence). The CDR3 is 15 residues long. The full variable domain, completed using reference TRBV7-9 and TRBJ1-2, is DTGVSQNPRHKITKRGQNVTFRCDPISEHNRLYWYRQTLGQGPEFLTYFQNEAQLEKSRLLSDRFSAERPKGSFSTLEIQRTEQGDSAMYLCSSTLQGGGRHGYTFGSGTRLTVV.

The CDR3 DNA reads TGTGCTAGTGGTTTGGGGGGGGTCGGATCTGAAGCTTTCTTT. Translating it yields CASGLGGVGSEAFF. The chain carries TRBV12-5 and TRBJ1-1; D is possibly TRBD1 (5 bases). V was trimmed by 1 base and J by 6 bases, leaving 12 bases between them. Germline V gene data show CDR1 as LGHNT and CDR2 as FRNRAP. This CDR3 has 14 amino acids.

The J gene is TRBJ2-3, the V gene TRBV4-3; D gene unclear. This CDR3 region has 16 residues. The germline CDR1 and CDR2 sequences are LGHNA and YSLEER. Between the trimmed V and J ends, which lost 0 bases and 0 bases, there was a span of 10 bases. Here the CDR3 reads CASSQDSTPSTDTQYF. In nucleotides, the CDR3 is TGCGCCAGCAGCCAAGATAGCACTCCTAGCACAGATACGCAGTATTTT.

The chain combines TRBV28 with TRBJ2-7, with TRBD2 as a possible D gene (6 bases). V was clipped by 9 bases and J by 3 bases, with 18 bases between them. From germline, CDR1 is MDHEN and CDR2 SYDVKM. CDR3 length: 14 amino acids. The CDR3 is CASTRKDYRYEQYF. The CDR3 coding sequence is TGTGCCAGTACCCGAAAGGACTACCGCTACGAGCAGTACTTC.

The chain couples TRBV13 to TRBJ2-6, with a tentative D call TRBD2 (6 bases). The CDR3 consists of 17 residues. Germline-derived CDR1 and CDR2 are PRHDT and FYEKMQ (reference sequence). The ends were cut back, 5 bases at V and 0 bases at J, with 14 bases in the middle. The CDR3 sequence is CASSGGGLLSGANVLTF. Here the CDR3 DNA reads TGTGCCAGCAGCGGGGGAGGTCTTCTCTCTGGGGCCAACGTCCTGACTTTC.

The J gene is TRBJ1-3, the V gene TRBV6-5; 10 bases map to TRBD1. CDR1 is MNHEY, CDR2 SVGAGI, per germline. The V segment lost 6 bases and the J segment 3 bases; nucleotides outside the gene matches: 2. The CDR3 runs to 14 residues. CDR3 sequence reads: CASRTGGVGNTIYF. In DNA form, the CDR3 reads TGTGCCAGCAGGACAGGGGGCGTTGGAAACACCATATATTTT.

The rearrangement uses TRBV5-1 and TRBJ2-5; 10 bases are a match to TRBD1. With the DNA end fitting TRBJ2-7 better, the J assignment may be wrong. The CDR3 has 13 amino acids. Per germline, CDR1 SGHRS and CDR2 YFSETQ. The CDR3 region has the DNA TGCGCCAGCAGACCGGGACAGGGGCTCGAGCAGTACTTC. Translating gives CASRPGQGLEQYF.

CDR3 nucleotide sequence: TGCAGCGTTGGGGGGGGACAGGGTCCACCTTTCTTT. Translated, it gives CSVGGGQGPPFF. The V call is TRBV29-1, the J call TRBJ1-1; 9 bases are a match to TRBD1. The CDR3 is made up of 12 amino acids. Germline values: CDR1 SQVTM, CDR2 ANQGSEA. With V trimmed by 4 bases and J by 12 bases, 9 bases remained unmatched.

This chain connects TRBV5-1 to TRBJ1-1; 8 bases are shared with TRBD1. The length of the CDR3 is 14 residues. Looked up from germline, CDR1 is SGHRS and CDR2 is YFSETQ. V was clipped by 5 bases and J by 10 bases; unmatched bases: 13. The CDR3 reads CASRPGQGAEVAFF. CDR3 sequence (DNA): TGCGCCAGCAGGCCGGGGCAGGGGGCTGAAGTAGCTTTCTTT.

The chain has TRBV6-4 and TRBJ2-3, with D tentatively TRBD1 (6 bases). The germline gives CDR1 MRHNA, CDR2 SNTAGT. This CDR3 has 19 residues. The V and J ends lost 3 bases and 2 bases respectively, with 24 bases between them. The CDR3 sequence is CASSDPIPRGEGLTDTQYF. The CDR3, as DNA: TGTGCCAGCAGTGATCCCATACCCAGGGGTGAAGGCCTCACAGATACGCAGTATTTT.

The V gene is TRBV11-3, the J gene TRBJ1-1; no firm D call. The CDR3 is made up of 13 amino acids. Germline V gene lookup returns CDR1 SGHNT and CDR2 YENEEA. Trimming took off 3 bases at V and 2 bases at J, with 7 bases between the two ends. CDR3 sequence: CASSLGSNTEAFF. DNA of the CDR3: TGTGCCAGCAGCTTGGGCAGTAACACTGAAGCTTTCTTT.

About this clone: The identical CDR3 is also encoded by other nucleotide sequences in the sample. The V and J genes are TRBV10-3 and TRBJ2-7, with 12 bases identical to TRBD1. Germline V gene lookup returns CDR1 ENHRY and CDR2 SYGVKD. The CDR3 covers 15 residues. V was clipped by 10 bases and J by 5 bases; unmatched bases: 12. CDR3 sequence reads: CATEGTGGTSNEQYF. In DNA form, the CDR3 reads TGTGCCACGGAGGGGACAGGGGGCACTTCCAACGAGCAGTACTTC.

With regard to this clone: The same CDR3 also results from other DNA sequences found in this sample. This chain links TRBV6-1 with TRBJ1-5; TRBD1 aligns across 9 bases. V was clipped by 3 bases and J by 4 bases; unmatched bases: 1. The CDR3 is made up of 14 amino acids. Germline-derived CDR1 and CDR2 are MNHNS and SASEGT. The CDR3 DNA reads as TGTGCCAGCAGTGAGGGACAGGGTAATCAGCCCCAGCATTTT. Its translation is CASSEGQGNQPQHF.

CDR3 sequence reads: CASSPALAGNYNEQFF. The CDR3 DNA reads as TGCGCCAGCAGCCCAGCCCTAGCGGGGAACTACAATGAGCAGTTCTTC. The chain recombines TRBV4-3 with TRBJ2-1; 9 bases map to TRBD2. This CDR3 spans 16 amino acids. With 4 bases clipped from V and 3 bases from J, the junction kept 7 bases outside the gene matches. Germline V lookup: CDR1 LGHNA, CDR2 YSLEER.

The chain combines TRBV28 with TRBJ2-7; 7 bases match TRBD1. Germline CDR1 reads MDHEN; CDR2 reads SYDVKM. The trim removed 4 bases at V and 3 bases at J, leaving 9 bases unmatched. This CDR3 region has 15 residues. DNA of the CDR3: TGTGCCAGCAGTTCCGACAGGGATAAAGTCTACGAGCAGTACTTC. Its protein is CASSSDRDKVYEQYF.

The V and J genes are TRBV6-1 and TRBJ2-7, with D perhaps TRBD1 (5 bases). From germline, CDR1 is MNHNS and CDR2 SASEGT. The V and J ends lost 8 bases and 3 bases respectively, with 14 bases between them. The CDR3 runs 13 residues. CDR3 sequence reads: CASGAGIRYEQYF. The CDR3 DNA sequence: TGTGCCAGCGGGGCAGGGATTCGCTACGAGCAGTACTTC.

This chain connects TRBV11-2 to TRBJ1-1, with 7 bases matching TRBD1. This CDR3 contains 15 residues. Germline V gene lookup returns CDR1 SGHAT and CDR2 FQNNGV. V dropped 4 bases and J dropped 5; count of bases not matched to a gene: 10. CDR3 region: CASSSSGTVRTEAFF. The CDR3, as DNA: TGTGCCAGCAGCTCGTCCGGGACAGTCAGAACTGAAGCTTTCTTT.

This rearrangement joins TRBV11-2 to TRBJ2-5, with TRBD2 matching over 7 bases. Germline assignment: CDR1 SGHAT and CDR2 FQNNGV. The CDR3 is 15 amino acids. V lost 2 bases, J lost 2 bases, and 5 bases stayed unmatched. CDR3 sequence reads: CASSLWGGKQETQYF. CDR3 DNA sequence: TGTGCCAGCAGCTTATGGGGGGGGAAACAAGAGACCCAGTACTTC.

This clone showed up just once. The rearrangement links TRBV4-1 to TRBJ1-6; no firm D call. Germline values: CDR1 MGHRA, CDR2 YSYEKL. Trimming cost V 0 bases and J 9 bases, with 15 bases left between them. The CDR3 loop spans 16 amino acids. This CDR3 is CASSQEYGYNVSPLHF. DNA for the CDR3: TGCGCCAGCAGCCAAGAATACGGGTATAATGTTTCACCCCTCCACTTT.

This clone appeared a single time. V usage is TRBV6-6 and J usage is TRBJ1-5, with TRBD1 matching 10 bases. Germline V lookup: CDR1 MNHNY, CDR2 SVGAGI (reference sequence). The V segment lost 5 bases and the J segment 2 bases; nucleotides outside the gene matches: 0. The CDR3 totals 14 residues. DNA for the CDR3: TGTGCCAGCAGTGGACAGGGGGGCAATCAGCCCCAGCATTTT. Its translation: CASSGQGGNQPQHF.